Sequencing of this TCR beta chain was carried out in a study of cytomegalovirus exposure and HLA in healthy donors. The PCR made use of 60 Vbeta and 13 Jbeta primers. TCRdb keeps only in-frame clones here, not all; method: immunoSEQ multiplex PCR. The sample contains about 150,000 clones, over 75% of which appear only once. A word on this clone: The antigen remains undetermined.

This CDR3 spans 11 amino acids. CDR1 is MDHEN, CDR2 SYDVKM, per germline. Between the trimmed V and J ends, which lost 10 bases and 6 bases, there was a span of 13 bases. Study-wide findings and caveats: Previous analysis showed most TCR beta V segments were productive about 90% or about 30% of the time. Some TCR beta chains (about 170 of them) were listed as cytomegalovirus-associated. Owing to their indistinguishability, certain V segments, notably TRBV6-2 and TRBV6-3, were excluded.

This sequence was found in a woman in her thirties in good health and CMV-seronegative. The sample was PBMCs. V is TRBV28 and J is TRBJ2-7, with a tentative D call TRBD1 (5 bases). CDR3 in amino acids: CATQSGREQYF. CDR3 nucleotides: TGTGCCACCCAGTCAGGGCGCGAGCAGTACTTC.